This entry concerns a single TCR beta chain. As yet, its antigen is unknown. TCRdb analysed the 5' RACE reads with MiXCR anew, one entry per CDR3 protein. The sample lists more than 250,000 distinct CDR3 sequences; around 15% were seen once. This CDR3 has 15 residues. Per the germline V gene, CDR1 is KGHSH and CDR2 is LQKENI. The ends lost 3 bases at V and 8 bases at J; junction bases unmatched: 8. The sample is drawn from a study of T-cell memory formation after mild COVID-19. Overall study findings and caveats: Unconfirmed was the SARS-CoV-2 specificity of second-wave clones that peaked on day 37. Prior to infection, memory already included some responding clones, suggesting cross-reactive memory joined.

The clonotype was recovered from a man aged 18 to 29 who had mild COVID-19 (a few samples of this study predate the infection). Cell type and time point are not known. This sequence joins TRBV18 and TRBJ1-4; 8 bases map to TRBD1. Sequencing used PBMCs or a T cell subset sorted from them (not recorded which). Here the CDR3 DNA reads TGTGCCAGCTCACCTCCGGGACAGGCCCCCGAAAAACTGTTTTTT. It encodes CASSPPGQAPEKLFF.